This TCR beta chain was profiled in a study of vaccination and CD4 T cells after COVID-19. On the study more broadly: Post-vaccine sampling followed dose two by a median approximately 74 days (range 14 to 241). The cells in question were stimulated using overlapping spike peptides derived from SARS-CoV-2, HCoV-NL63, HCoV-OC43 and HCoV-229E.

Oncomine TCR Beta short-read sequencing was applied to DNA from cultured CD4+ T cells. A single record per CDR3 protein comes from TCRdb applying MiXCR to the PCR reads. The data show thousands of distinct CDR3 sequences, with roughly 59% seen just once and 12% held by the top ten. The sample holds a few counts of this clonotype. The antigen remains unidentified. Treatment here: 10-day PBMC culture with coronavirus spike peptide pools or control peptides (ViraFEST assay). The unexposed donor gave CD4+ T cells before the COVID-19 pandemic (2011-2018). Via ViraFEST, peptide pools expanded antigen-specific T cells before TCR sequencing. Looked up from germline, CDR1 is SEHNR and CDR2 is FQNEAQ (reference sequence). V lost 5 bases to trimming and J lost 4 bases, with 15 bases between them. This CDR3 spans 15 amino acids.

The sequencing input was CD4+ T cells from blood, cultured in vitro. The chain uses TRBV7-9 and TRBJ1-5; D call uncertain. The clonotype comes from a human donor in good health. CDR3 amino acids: CASSAADGSNQPQHF. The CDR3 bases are TGTGCCAGCAGCGCGGCGGACGGTTCAAATCAGCCCCAGCATTTT.